This passage covers 23 T cell receptor beta chains from one sample sequenced in a study of tumor-infiltrating lymphocytes in glioblastoma multiforme. Three nested ARM-PCR rounds with V-beta and C-beta primers built TCRB libraries. TCRdb re-called the multiplex PCR reads through MiXCR, storing one row per CDR3 protein. Of 9,500 to 13,000 distinct CDR3 sequences in the sample, less than 75% were seen once. Sequencing used brain tumor tissue. These receptors all come from a male donor with glioblastoma.

In regard to this clonotype: Germline and junction disagree at one end, which may indicate a read error. The rearrangement joins TRBV20-1 to TRBJ1-1; the D gene is possibly TRBD1 (5 bases). Per the germline V gene, CDR1 is DFQATT and CDR2 is SNEGSKA (reference sequence). The CDR3 extends over 12 amino acids. The CDR3 nucleotides are TGCAGTGCTGGGGGAAGCAACACTGGAGCTTTCTTT. Its protein product is CSAGGSNTGAFF.

The genes are TRBV2 and TRBJ2-7; D gene unclear. This CDR3 is 15 amino acids long. CDR1 and CDR2 (germline): SNHLY, FYNNEI. Trimming removed 9 bases at V and 6 bases at J, with 24 bases between. Here the CDR3 reads CASIEGQILPGEQYF. The CDR3 nucleotides are TGTGCCAGTATTGAAGGCCAGATATTACCGGGCGAGCAGTACTTC.

Notes on this clonotype: One end of the junction varies from germline; a read error may be responsible. The chain carries TRBV7-8 and TRBJ2-7, with D perhaps matching TRBD1 (6 bases). Germline V gene sequence: CDR1 SGHVS, CDR2 FQNEAQ. CDR3 size: 12 residues. CDR3 amino acids: CAISNRVREQYF. The CDR3 nucleotides are TGTGCCATCAGCAACAGGGTCCGCGAGCAGTACTTC.

This clonotype was observed at least ten times. The J gene is TRBJ2-2, the V gene TRBV7-9; D is unclear. This CDR3 has 15 residues. The germline gives CDR1 SEHNR, CDR2 FQNEAQ (reference sequence). Trimming removed 8 bases from V and 4 bases from J, with 17 bases in between. Here the CDR3 reads CASEDVTQVTGELFF. CDR3 DNA sequence: TGTGCCAGCGAAGACGTTACTCAGGTCACCGGGGAGCTGTTTTTT. Using reference TRBV7-9 and TRBJ2-2 for the parts outside the CDR3, the full variable domain is DTGVSQNPRHKITKRGQNVTFRCDPISEHNRLYWYRQTLGQGPEFLTYFQNEAQLEKSRLLSDRFSAERPKGSFSTLEIQRTEQGDSAMYLCASEDVTQVTGELFFGEGSRLTVL.

A word on this clonotype: A much larger clone sits a single nucleotide away, making a read error possible. The chain links TRBV7-3 to TRBJ1-2; no clear D gene. The CDR3 consists of 14 residues. CDR1 is SGHTA, CDR2 FQGTGA, per germline. CDR3 in amino acids: CVSSLIGGDYGYTF. In nucleotides, the CDR3 is TGTGTCAGCAGCTTAATTGGCGGCGACTATGGCTACACCTTC. Complete variable domain (other parts from reference TRBV7-3 and TRBJ1-2): GAGVSQTPSNKVTEKGKYVELRCDPISGHTALYWYRQSLGQGPEFLIYFQGTGAADDSGLPNDRFFAVRPEGSVSTLKIQRTERGDSAVYLCVSSLIGGDYGYTFGSGTRLTVV.

With respect to this clonotype: The junction does not match germline at one end; this may be a read error. The gene calls are TRBV5-4 and TRBJ1-4; 7 bases agree with TRBD1. Per germline, CDR1 SGHNT and CDR2 YYREEE (reference sequence). The CDR3 consists of 15 residues. DNA for the CDR3: TGTGCCAGCAGCTTGGCCACAGGGGAAAACGAAAAAGTGTTTTTT. This encodes CASSLATGENEKVFF.

This chain connects TRBV29-1 to TRBJ1-5; D is ambiguous. Trimming stripped 5 bases from V and 0 bases from J, with 8 bases between. This CDR3 is built from 13 residues. Looked up from germline, CDR1 is SQVTM and CDR2 is ANQGSEA. The CDR3 is CSVLDDSNQPQHF. The CDR3 DNA is TGCAGCGTTCTGGACGATAGCAATCAGCCCCAGCATTTT. The full variable domain, with the rest looked up from reference TRBV29-1 and TRBJ1-5, is SAVISQKPSRDICQRGTSLTIQCQVDSQVTMMFWYRQQPGQSLTLIATANQGSEATYESGFVIDKFPISRPNLTFSTLTVSNMSPEDSSIYLCSVLDDSNQPQHFGDGTRLSIL.

Turning to this clonotype: A clone one base away is much larger, so this may be a read error. The chain uses TRBV19 and TRBJ2-1, with 7 nucleotides matching TRBD2. V dropped 5 bases and J dropped 10; count of bases not matched to a gene: 11. The CDR3 contains 14 residues. Germline V gene sequence: CDR1 LNHDA, CDR2 SQIVND (reference sequence). CDR3 nucleotides: TGTGCCAGTAGTTCTCAGGGAGGGTTCGAAGAGCAGTTCTTC. Its protein product is CASSSQGGFEEQFF.

For this clonotype: A read error may account for a junction end that differs from germline. The chain has TRBV20-1 and TRBJ2-3; maybe TRBD1 (6 bases). In germline, CDR1 is DFQATT, CDR2 SNEGSKA (reference sequence). The CDR3 length is 15 residues. The CDR3 nucleotides are TGCAGTGCTAGGTCCAGGGGAAGGATCATAGATACACAGTATTTT. Translated, it gives CSARSRGRIIDTQYF.

This clonotype has a count of ten or more. This rearrangement joins TRBV7-2 to TRBJ2-1, with 7 bases identical to TRBD2. Germline CDR1 and CDR2: SGHTA and FQGNSA. This CDR3 is built from 16 residues. V shed 5 bases, J shed 5 bases, and the junction held 12 bases outside the gene matches. The CDR3 protein is CASSTREARTHNEQFF. DNA for the CDR3: TGTGCCAGCAGCACCCGGGAGGCTAGGACCCACAATGAGCAGTTCTTC. Drawing the rest from reference TRBV7-2 and TRBJ2-1, the complete variable domain is GAGVSQSPSNKVTEKGKDVELRCDPISGHTALYWYRQSLGQGLEFLIYFQGNSAPDKSGLPSDRFSAERTGGSVSTLTIQRTQQEDSAVYLCASSTREARTHNEQFFGPGTRLTVL.

This clonotype was observed a single time. J is TRBJ1-6 and V is TRBV29-1, with D possibly matching TRBD1 (5 bases). Germline CDR1 reads SQVTM; CDR2 reads ANQGSEA. The CDR3 extends over 13 amino acids. Trimming removed 8 bases at V and 10 bases at J, with 18 bases between. The CDR3 region has the DNA TGCAGCATTGCCGGGGACGGAGAATCACCCCTCCACTTT. Translating gives CSIAGDGESPLHF.

This clonotype was counted ten times or more. The chain has TRBV2 and TRBJ2-5; D may be TRBD2 (5 bases). The CDR3 runs to 12 residues. Trimming removed 10 bases at V and 5 bases at J, with 14 bases between. Germline V CDR1 and CDR2: SNHLY, FYNNEI. CDR3 loop: CAIGLVRETQYF. The DNA of the CDR3 is TGTGCCATCGGACTCGTCCGGGAGACCCAGTACTTC. Full variable domain (missing parts from reference TRBV2 and TRBJ2-5): EPEVTQTPSHQVTQMGQEVILRCVPISNHLYFYWYRQILGQKVEFLVSFYNNEISEKSEIFDDQFSVERPDGSNFTLKIRSTKLEDSAMYFCAIGLVRETQYFGPGTRLLVL.

This clonotype is labeled as medium-sized (0.01 to 0.1%). The chain joins TRBV4-2 to TRBJ1-1; D uncertain. The V end lost 0 bases, the J end lost 5 bases, and 7 bases lay between the germline ends. Germline V gene lookup returns CDR1 LGHNA and CDR2 YNFKEQ. This CDR3 has 13 amino acids. CDR3 nucleotides: TGTGCCAGCAGCCAAGAGTCAGAAACTGAAGCTTTCTTT. It yields the protein CASSQESETEAFF.

This clonotype appeared a few times. The chain is built from TRBV10-2 and TRBJ2-7, with D perhaps matching TRBD2 (6 bases). The CDR3 sequence is 12 residues long. V gave up 6 bases and J gave up 4 bases, with 10 bases separating them. The V gene's germline CDR1 is WSHSY and CDR2 SAAADI. The CDR3 reads CASSPEGYEQYF. CDR3 nucleotide sequence: TGCGCCAGCAGCCCGGAGGGGTACGAGCAGTACTTC.

This clonotype was found many times. The rearrangement links TRBV28 to TRBJ2-3, with D possibly being TRBD2 (5 bases). The germline CDR1 and CDR2 sequences are MDHEN and SYDVKM. The CDR3 covers 14 residues. The V gene lost 3 bases and the J gene lost 1 base, with 8 bases spanning the gap. The CDR3 loop is CASSFLSGTDTQYF. CDR3 DNA sequence: TGTGCCAGCAGTTTTCTTAGCGGCACAGATACGCAGTATTTT.

The CDR3 is CASSQGSAGAGRNEQFF. CDR3 nucleotide sequence: TGCGCCAGCAGCCAGGGGTCGGCGGGGGCTGGACGCAATGAGCAGTTCTTC. The chain carries TRBV4-1 and TRBJ2-1; possibly TRBD2 for D (7 bases). V lost 3 bases and J lost 6, with 21 bases in between. Per germline, CDR1 MGHRA and CDR2 YSYEKL. This CDR3 contains 17 residues.

V usage is TRBV13 and J usage is TRBJ2-7; possibly TRBD2 for D (6 bases). This CDR3 region has 14 residues. CDR1 and CDR2 (germline): PRHDT, FYEKMQ (reference sequence). The CDR3 here is CASGLGPSSYEQYF. CDR3 bases: TGTGCTAGCGGCTTGGGTCCCAGTAGCTACGAGCAGTACTTC.

By proportion, this clonotype is medium-sized. The rearrangement uses TRBV4-2 and TRBJ2-1; 8 bases map to TRBD2. The CDR3 length is 16 residues. The J segment lost 6 bases and the V segment lost 0 bases, leaving 7 bases of the junction unmatched. CDR1 is LGHNA, CDR2 YNFKEQ, per germline. The CDR3 reads CASSQEDAGGINEQFF. CDR3 coding DNA: TGTGCCAGCAGCCAAGAAGATGCGGGAGGAATCAATGAGCAGTTCTTC.

Note on this clonotype: The conserved closing phenylalanine or tryptophan is absent in this CDR3, likely reflecting a read error. The V and J genes are TRBV11-3 and TRBJ2-1, with 9 nucleotides matching TRBD2. The CDR3 is made up of 20 amino acids. Germline trimming cut 5 bases from V and 2 bases from J; bases unmatched to any gene: 19. Germline CDR1 is SGHNT and CDR2 is YENEEA. The CDR3 DNA sequence: TGTGCCAGCAGCGGAGGAGCTAGCGGGATAAGTTCGGGACCCTACAATGAGCAGTTCCTT. It codes for CASSGGASGISSGPYNEQFL.

In this sample, this clonotype turned up a few times. A single base separates this from a much larger clone, so it may be a read error. The genes are TRBV10-2 and TRBJ2-7; D is unresolved. V was shortened by 0 bases and J by 9 bases, with 6 bases between the two germline ends. This CDR3 has 11 amino acids. Germline V gene lookup returns CDR1 WSHSY and CDR2 SAAADI. The CDR3 loop is CASSESDTQYF. The DNA for the CDR3 is TGCGCCAGCAGTGAGTCGGATACGCAGTACTTC.

This clonotype was counted ten times or more. A much larger clone is a single base away; this may be a read error. The rearrangement joins TRBV6-6 to TRBJ1-1; no firm D call. The germline V gene encodes CDR1 MNHNY and CDR2 SVGAGI (reference sequence). The CDR3 runs 13 residues. V was trimmed by 0 bases and J by 7 bases, leaving 9 bases between them. CDR3 loop: CASSYSAEDEAFF. CDR3 nucleotides: TGTGCCAGCAGTTACTCAGCGGAGGATGAAGCTTTCTTT.

As to this clonotype: Here the CDR3 omits its conserved ending phenylalanine or tryptophan, so a read error is the likely source. CDR3 sequence: CPSSQEGLAGGGEQYL. The DNA of the CDR3 is TGCCCCAGCAGCCAAGAGGGACTAGCGGGTGGGGGCGAGCAGTACCTC. The chain combines TRBV4-1 with TRBJ2-7; TRBD2 aligns across 12 bases. The CDR3 length is 16 residues. CDR1 and CDR2 (germline): MGHRA, YSYEKL.

As for this clonotype: An end of the junction does not agree with germline; a read error may underlie this. The V call is TRBV4-1, the J call TRBJ2-3; no firm D call. The length of the CDR3 is 14 residues. Germline V gene lookup returns CDR1 MGHRA and CDR2 YSYEKL. The CDR3 nucleotides are TGCGTCAGCAGCCAATCTGGGTTTGGAGATACGCAGTATTTT. The encoded protein is CVSSQSGFGDTQYF.